This passage covers 27 T cell receptor beta chains from one sample sequenced in a study of T cell changes during pregnancy in multiple sclerosis. Data came from immunoSEQ multiplex PCR; TCRdb stores just in-frame clones and leaves some out. The sample contains 100,000 or so clones, 85% to 95% of which appear only once. The sample here was peripheral blood, taken in the second trimester of pregnancy. The receptors were gathered from a female donor with multiple sclerosis, enrolled in a pregnancy study.

J is TRBJ2-5 and V is TRBV30, with D possibly TRBD2 on 6 matching bases. Trimming cost V 0 bases and J 2 bases, with 10 bases left between them. The CDR3 is 14 residues long. Germline CDR1 reads GTSNPN; CDR2 reads SVGIG (reference sequence). The CDR3 bases are TGTGCCTGGAGTGTAGGACTACCTCAAGAGACCCAGTACTTC. Its protein is CAWSVGLPQETQYF.

The chain is built from TRBV2 and TRBJ2-2; TRBD1 aligns across 7 bases. Trimming cost V 4 bases and J 4 bases; bases outside gene matches: 9. The CDR3 runs 16 residues. The germline gives CDR1 SNHLY, CDR2 FYNNEI. The CDR3 loop reads CASSVRQGTSTGELFF. The CDR3 nucleotides are TGTGCCAGCAGTGTTAGACAGGGTACGAGCACCGGGGAGCTGTTTTTT.

The chain employs TRBV19 and TRBJ2-5; weak D call: TRBD1 (6 bases). CDR3 length equals 14 residues. Germline V lookup: CDR1 LNHDA, CDR2 SQIVND (reference sequence). V lost 11 bases, J lost 1 base, and 17 bases lay in between. The CDR3, as DNA: TGTGCCGTATCGGCCGGGACACTCCAAGAGACCCAGTACTTC. It yields the protein CAVSAGTLQETQYF. Together with reference TRBV19 and TRBJ2-5, the CDR3 gives the full variable domain: DGGITQSPKYLFRKEGQNVTLSCEQNLNHDAMYWYRQDPGQGLRLIYYSQIVNDFQKGDIAEGYSVSREKKESFPLTVTSAQKNPTAFYLCAVSAGTLQETQYFGPGTRLLVL.

This chain links TRBV27 with TRBJ2-7, with 9 bases lining up with TRBD1. V gave up 6 bases and J gave up 6 bases; unmatched junction bases: 9. The V gene's germline CDR1 is MNHEY and CDR2 SMNVEV (reference sequence). The CDR3 is made up of 14 amino acids. The CDR3 DNA follows: TGTGCCAGCAGCCCTTCCCGGGACAGGGCCGAGCAGTACTTC. As protein: CASSPSRDRAEQYF.

The chain recombines TRBV18 with TRBJ1-3; 10 positions agree with TRBD1. Trimming removed 5 bases from V and 0 bases from J; junction bases left unmatched: 7. CDR1 KGHSH and CDR2 LQKENI come from the germline V gene. The CDR3 length is 17 residues. This CDR3 is CASSSGQGKSSGNTIYF. CDR3 nucleotide sequence: TGTGCCAGCTCATCGGGACAGGGGAAGAGCTCTGGAAACACCATATATTTT.

The chain couples TRBV27 to TRBJ2-3; D not certain. The V end lost 3 bases, the J end lost 1 base, and 23 bases lay between the germline ends. The CDR3 is made up of 19 amino acids. The germline V gene has CDR1 MNHEY and CDR2 SMNVEV (reference sequence). The CDR3 bases are TGTGCCAGCAGTTTTTCCGTGCTCTTCCCTATGCAAGGCACAGATACGCAGTATTTT. Encoded protein: CASSFSVLFPMQGTDTQYF.

This sequence joins TRBV9 and TRBJ1-3; TRBD1 might be the D (5 bases). Trimming removed 3 bases at V and 4 bases at J, with 20 bases between. Per germline, CDR1 SGDLS and CDR2 YYNGEE. CDR3 length: 17 residues. The CDR3 DNA sequence: TGTGCCAGCAGCGGCCCTTCCAGGGTTTTAGCAGGAAACACCATATATTTT. As protein: CASSGPSRVLAGNTIYF.

The chain is built from TRBV25-1 and TRBJ1-3; tentatively, D is TRBD1 (6 bases). V was trimmed by 2 bases and J by 0 bases, leaving 11 bases between them. This CDR3 is 16 amino acids long. The V gene's germline CDR1 is MGHDK and CDR2 SYGVNS. CDR3 bases: TGTGCCAGCAGTGAACTAGGGGGTTTCTCTGGAAACACCATATATTTT. It translates to CASSELGGFSGNTIYF. The whole variable domain, remainder taken from reference TRBV25-1 and TRBJ1-3, is EADIYQTPRYLVIGTGKKITLECSQTMGHDKMYWYQQDPGMELHLIHYSYGVNSTEKGDLSSESTVSRIRTEHFPLTLESARPSHTSQYLCASSELGGFSGNTIYFGEGSWLTVV.

This chain uses TRBV18 with TRBJ1-4; possible D gene TRBD1, 6 bases. This CDR3 has 16 residues. V was shortened by 4 bases and J by 8 bases, with 20 bases between the two germline ends. The germline V gene has CDR1 KGHSH and CDR2 LQKENI. DNA for the CDR3: TGTGCCAGCTCACTCGAACTGACAGGAAAGAGGGAAAAACTGTTTTTT. This gives the protein CASSLELTGKREKLFF.

This clone showed up just a few times. The chain carries TRBV27 and TRBJ1-1; no clear D. The CDR3 totals 14 residues. Germline CDR1 and CDR2: MNHEY and SMNVEV (reference sequence). The V gene lost 0 bases and the J gene lost 2 bases, with 7 bases spanning the gap. The CDR3 region is CASSLSQTNTEAFF. CDR3 DNA sequence: TGTGCCAGCAGTTTATCACAGACCAACACTGAAGCTTTCTTT.

The J gene is TRBJ1-1, the V gene TRBV7-3; D is unclear. Looked up from germline, CDR1 is SGHTA and CDR2 is FQGTGA. With 5 bases removed from V and 1 base from J, the gap between germline ends came to 11 bases. CDR3 length: 14 residues. The CDR3 nucleotides are TGTGCCAGCAGCCTGATCGGTCGGAACACTGAAGCTTTCTTT. It yields the protein CASSLIGRNTEAFF.

The V and J genes are TRBV5-1 and TRBJ2-4, with D possibly matching TRBD2 (6 bases). Looked up from germline, CDR1 is SGHRS and CDR2 is YFSETQ. The germline V and J ends were trimmed by 4 bases and 8 bases, with 13 bases remaining between them. The CDR3 is made up of 13 amino acids. CDR3 nucleotides: TGCGCCAGCAGCCGGGGGAATGGGGACATTCAGTACTTC. It encodes CASSRGNGDIQYF.

The chain links TRBV27 to TRBJ2-7; D uncertain. The V and J ends lost 1 base and 6 bases respectively, with 10 bases between them. Germline CDR1 is MNHEY and CDR2 is SMNVEV (reference sequence). This CDR3 is built from 13 residues. CDR3 sequence reads: CASSLLGGREQYF. For the CDR3, the DNA is TGTGCCAGCAGTTTATTAGGTGGGCGCGAGCAGTACTTC.

The rearrangement links TRBV19 to TRBJ1-2, with 8 bases fitting TRBD1. Germline-derived CDR1 and CDR2 are LNHDA and SQIVND (reference sequence). The CDR3 is made up of 15 amino acids. Losses at the gene ends were 8 bases for V and 2 bases for J; bases not matched to a gene: 10. CDR3 in amino acids: CASGLPGGMNYGYTF. The CDR3 region has the DNA TGTGCCAGTGGCCTTCCAGGGGGCATGAACTATGGCTACACCTTC.

The CDR3 protein is CASTAGGNTEAFF. CDR3 coding DNA: TGTGCCAGCACCGCGGGGGGGAACACTGAAGCTTTCTTT. The chain combines TRBV6-5 with TRBJ1-1; possible D gene TRBD1, 5 bases. Germline loops: CDR1 MNHEY, CDR2 SVGAGI. The CDR3 runs to 13 residues. The V end lost 7 bases, the J end lost 1 base, and 10 bases lay between the germline ends.

The genes are TRBV27 and TRBJ1-5; possibly TRBD1 for D (6 bases). The germline gives CDR1 MNHEY, CDR2 SMNVEV (reference sequence). Trimming removed 0 bases at V and 6 bases at J, with 15 bases between. The CDR3 is made up of 16 amino acids. This CDR3 is CASSLSGGRSVQPQHF. The CDR3 bases are TGTGCCAGCAGTTTATCAGGGGGTCGAAGTGTTCAGCCCCAGCATTTT.

The rearrangement joins TRBV7-8 to TRBJ2-1; a weak D match, TRBD2 (5 bases). Germline CDR1 SGHVS, CDR2 FQNEAQ. The CDR3 has 13 residues. V lost 1 base to trimming and J lost 6 bases, with 7 bases between them. CDR3 in amino acids: CASSLGGINEQFF. DNA for the CDR3: TGTGCCAGCAGCTTAGGAGGGATCAATGAGCAGTTCTTC.

The sample holds one count of this clone. The chain carries TRBV19 and TRBJ1-5, with 8 bases fitting TRBD1. V lost 11 bases and J lost 7; bases outside the gene matches: 13. This CDR3 comprises 14 residues. The V gene's germline CDR1 is LNHDA and CDR2 SQIVND (reference sequence). The CDR3 nucleotides are TGTGCCTCTAATAACAGGGGGAAGAGCCAGCCCCAGCATTTT. Protein product: CASNNRGKSQPQHF. The full variable domain, rest sourced from reference TRBV19 and TRBJ1-5, is DGGITQSPKYLFRKEGQNVTLSCEQNLNHDAMYWYRQDPGQGLRLIYYSQIVNDFQKGDIAEGYSVSREKKESFPLTVTSAQKNPTAFYLCASNNRGKSQPQHFGDGTRLSIL.

The chain joins TRBV18 to TRBJ1-5, with TRBD1 identical over 9 bases. The junction had 10 bases not matched to a gene; V was cut back by 3 bases and J by 7 bases. Germline values: CDR1 KGHSH, CDR2 LQKENI. The CDR3 length is 16 residues. The CDR3 sequence is CASSPAGTGYPQPQHF. Here the CDR3 DNA reads TGTGCCAGCTCACCGGCCGGGACAGGGTACCCGCAGCCCCAGCATTTT. The entire variable domain, with the rest obtained from reference TRBV18 and TRBJ1-5, is as follows: NAGVMQNPRHLVRRRGQEARLRCSPMKGHSHVYWYRQLPEEGLKFMVYLQKENIIDESGMPKERFSAEFPKEGPSILRIQQVVRGDSAAYFCASSPAGTGYPQPQHFGDGTRLSIL.

The J gene is TRBJ2-3, the V gene TRBV19, with 7 nucleotides matching TRBD2. J gave up 2 bases and V 5 bases, and 7 bases lay outside the gene matches. The CDR3 runs to 15 residues. Germline CDR1 and CDR2: LNHDA and SQIVND (reference sequence). CDR3 sequence: CASSGGGRPTDTQYF. CDR3 sequence (DNA): TGTGCCAGTAGTGGGGGGGGACGACCCACAGATACGCAGTATTTT.

The rearrangement uses TRBV27 and TRBJ2-6; no clear D gene. CDR3 length equals 14 residues. The V and J ends lost 6 bases and 0 bases respectively, with 6 bases between them. CDR1 and CDR2 from the germline V gene are MNHEY and SMNVEV (reference sequence). The CDR3 protein is CASSGHSGANVLTF. The CDR3 coding sequence is TGTGCCAGCAGCGGTCACTCTGGGGCCAACGTCCTGACTTTC.

The rearrangement joins TRBV5-6 to TRBJ1-1; perhaps TRBD1 as D (5 bases). V was trimmed by 1 base and J by 0 bases, leaving 16 bases between them. The CDR3 extends over 17 amino acids. From germline, CDR1 is SGHDT and CDR2 YYEEEE. The DNA for the CDR3 is TGTGCCAGCAGCTTGAATCGTAGGGGTGGAATGAACACTGAAGCTTTCTTT. This encodes CASSLNRRGGMNTEAFF.

The chain has TRBV6-1 and TRBJ2-7, with D possibly being TRBD2 (5 bases). The CDR3 runs 14 residues. Germline CDR1 and CDR2: MNHNS and SASEGT. Trimming cost V 5 bases and J 2 bases, with 13 bases left between them. CDR3 DNA: TGTGCCAGCAGTAGGCGGGTCGGGACCTACGAGCAGTACTTC. Translating gives CASSRRVGTYEQYF.

The chain combines TRBV5-1 with TRBJ1-1; 7 bases map to TRBD1. The length of the CDR3 is 15 residues. The V gene's germline CDR1 is SGHRS and CDR2 YFSETQ. J lost 4 bases, V lost 2 bases, and 8 bases had no gene match. The CDR3 loop reads CASSLTTGLGTEAFF. CDR3 bases: TGCGCCAGCAGCTTAACGACAGGGTTGGGCACTGAAGCTTTCTTT.

DNA of the CDR3: TGTGCCGTCCGGGACAGGGGAGTAGGGCTGTTTTTT. Translating it yields CAVRDRGVGLFF. V is TRBV19 and J is TRBJ1-4, with 10 bases matching TRBD1. Losses at the gene ends were 11 bases for V and 14 bases for J; bases not matched to a gene: 11. The CDR3 runs 12 residues. The germline gives CDR1 LNHDA, CDR2 SQIVND (reference sequence). Full variable domain (rest looked up from reference TRBV19 and TRBJ1-4): DGGITQSPKYLFRKEGQNVTLSCEQNLNHDAMYWYRQDPGQGLRLIYYSQIVNDFQKGDIAEGYSVSREKKESFPLTVTSAQKNPTAFYLCAVRDRGVGLFFGSGTQLSVL.

The chain's CDR3 is CAISPTSGGAWEQYF. DNA for the CDR3: TGTGCCATCAGCCCCACTAGCGGGGGAGCCTGGGAGCAGTACTTC. V and J are TRBV10-3 and TRBJ2-7, with 11 bases identical to TRBD2. The CDR3 length is 15 residues. Unmatched junction bases numbered 11, after V lost 6 bases and J lost 7 bases. Looked up from germline, CDR1 is ENHRY and CDR2 is SYGVKD.

The chain links TRBV18 to TRBJ1-1, with a weak D call TRBD1 (6 bases). From germline, CDR1 is KGHSH and CDR2 LQKENI. Trimming took 3 bases from V and 3 from J, leaving 14 bases between them. The CDR3 extends over 15 amino acids. Here the CDR3 DNA reads TGTGCCAGCTCACCGGACGCGCAGGGGTACACTGAAGCTTTCTTT. Amino acid sequence: CASSPDAQGYTEAFF.